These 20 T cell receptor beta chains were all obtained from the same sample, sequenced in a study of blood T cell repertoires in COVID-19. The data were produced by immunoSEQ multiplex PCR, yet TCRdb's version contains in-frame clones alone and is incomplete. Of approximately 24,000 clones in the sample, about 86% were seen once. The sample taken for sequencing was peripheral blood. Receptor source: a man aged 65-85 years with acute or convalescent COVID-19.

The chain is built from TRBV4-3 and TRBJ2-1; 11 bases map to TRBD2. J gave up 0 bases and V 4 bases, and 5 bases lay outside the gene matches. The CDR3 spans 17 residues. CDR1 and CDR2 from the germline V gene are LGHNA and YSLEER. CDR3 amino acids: CASSLLAGVSSYNEQFF. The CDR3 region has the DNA TGCGCCAGCAGCCTACTAGCGGGAGTGAGCTCCTACAATGAGCAGTTCTTC.

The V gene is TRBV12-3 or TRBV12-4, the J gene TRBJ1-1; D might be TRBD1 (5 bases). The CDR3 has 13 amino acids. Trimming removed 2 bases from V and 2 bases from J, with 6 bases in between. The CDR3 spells CASSLRGNTEAFF. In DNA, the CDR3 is TGTGCCAGCAGTTTAAGGGGTAACACTGAAGCTTTCTTT.

The CDR3 nucleotides read TGTGCCAGCAGTGAAAATCTAGCAGTAACCTACGAGCAGTACTTC. It yields the protein CASSENLAVTYEQYF. V and J are TRBV2 and TRBJ2-7, with D maybe TRBD2 (5 bases). The CDR3 consists of 15 residues. Trimming removed 2 bases at V and 2 bases at J, with 13 bases between. Germline-derived CDR1 and CDR2 are SNHLY and FYNNEI.

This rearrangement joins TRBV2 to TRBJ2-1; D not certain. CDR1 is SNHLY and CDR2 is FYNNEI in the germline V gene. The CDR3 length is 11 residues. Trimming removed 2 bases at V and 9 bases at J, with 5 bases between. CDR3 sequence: CASSELREQFF. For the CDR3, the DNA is TGTGCCAGCAGTGAATTGCGTGAGCAGTTCTTC.

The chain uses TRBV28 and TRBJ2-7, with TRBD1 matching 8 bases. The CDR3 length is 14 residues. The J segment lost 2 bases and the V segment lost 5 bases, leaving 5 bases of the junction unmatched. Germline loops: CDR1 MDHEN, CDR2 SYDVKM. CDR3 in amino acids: CASSLTGAPYEQYF. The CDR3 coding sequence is TGTGCCAGCAGTCTGACAGGGGCCCCCTACGAGCAGTACTTC.

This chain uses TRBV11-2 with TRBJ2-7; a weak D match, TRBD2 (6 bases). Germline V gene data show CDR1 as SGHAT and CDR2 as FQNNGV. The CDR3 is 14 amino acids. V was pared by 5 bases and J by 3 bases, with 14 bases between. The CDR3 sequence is CASSARWGDYEQYF. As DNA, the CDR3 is TGTGCCAGCAGCGCCCGGTGGGGGGACTACGAGCAGTACTTC.

The CDR3 nucleotides are TGCGCCAGCAGCTTATTAGCGGGAGGTGGATACAATGAGCAGTTCTTC. This translates into CASSLLAGGGYNEQFF. The chain joins TRBV5-1 to TRBJ2-1; 10 bases fit TRBD2. This CDR3 is built from 16 residues. After removal of 2 bases from V and 4 bases from J, the junction contained 6 bases not matched to a gene. Germline values: CDR1 SGHRS, CDR2 YFSETQ. Variable domain in full (rest from reference TRBV5-1 and TRBJ2-1): KAGVTQTPRYLIKTRGQQVTLSCSPISGHRSVSWYQQTPGQGLQFLFEYFSETQRNKGNFPGRFSGRQFSNSRSEMNVSTLELGDSALYLCASSLLAGGGYNEQFFGPGTRLTVL.

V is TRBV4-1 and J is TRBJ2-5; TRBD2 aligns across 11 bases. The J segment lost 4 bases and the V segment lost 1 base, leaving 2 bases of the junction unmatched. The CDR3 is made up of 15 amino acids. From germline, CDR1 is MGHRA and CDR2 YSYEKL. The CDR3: CASSQGLAGGETQYF. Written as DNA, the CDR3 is TGCGCCAGCAGCCAAGGGCTAGCGGGAGGAGAGACCCAGTACTTC.

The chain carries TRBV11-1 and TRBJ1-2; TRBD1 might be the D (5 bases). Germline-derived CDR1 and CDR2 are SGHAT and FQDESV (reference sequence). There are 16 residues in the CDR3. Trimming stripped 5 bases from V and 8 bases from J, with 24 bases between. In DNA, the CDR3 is TGTGCCAGCAGCCCCTTTGGGCAGGGCGGATTACGGGGCTACACCTTC. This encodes CASSPFGQGGLRGYTF. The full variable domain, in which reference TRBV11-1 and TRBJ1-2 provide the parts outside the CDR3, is EAEVAQSPRYKITEKSQAVAFWCDPISGHATLYWYRQILGQGPELLVQFQDESVVDDSQLPKDRFSAERLKGVDSTLKIQPAELGDSAMYLCASSPFGQGGLRGYTFGSGTRLTVV.

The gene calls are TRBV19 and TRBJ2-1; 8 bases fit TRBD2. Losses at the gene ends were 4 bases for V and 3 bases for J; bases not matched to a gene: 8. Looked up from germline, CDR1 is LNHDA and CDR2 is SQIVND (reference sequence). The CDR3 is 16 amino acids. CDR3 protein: CASSTPGTSYYNEQFF. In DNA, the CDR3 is TGTGCCAGTAGTACTCCCGGGACTAGTTACTACAATGAGCAGTTCTTC.

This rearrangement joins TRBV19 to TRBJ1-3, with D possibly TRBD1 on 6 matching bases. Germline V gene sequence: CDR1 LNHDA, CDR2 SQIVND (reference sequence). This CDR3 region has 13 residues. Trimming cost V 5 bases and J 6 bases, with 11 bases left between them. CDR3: CASSQGLANTIYF. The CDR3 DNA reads TGTGCCAGTAGTCAGGGGCTGGCAAACACCATATATTTT.

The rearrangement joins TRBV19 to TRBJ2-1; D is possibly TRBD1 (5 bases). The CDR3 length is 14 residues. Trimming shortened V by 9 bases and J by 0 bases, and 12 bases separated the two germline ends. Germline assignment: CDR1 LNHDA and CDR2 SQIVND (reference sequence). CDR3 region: CASTPRGSYNEQFF. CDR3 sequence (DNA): TGTGCCAGCACCCCTAGGGGCTCCTACAATGAGCAGTTCTTC.

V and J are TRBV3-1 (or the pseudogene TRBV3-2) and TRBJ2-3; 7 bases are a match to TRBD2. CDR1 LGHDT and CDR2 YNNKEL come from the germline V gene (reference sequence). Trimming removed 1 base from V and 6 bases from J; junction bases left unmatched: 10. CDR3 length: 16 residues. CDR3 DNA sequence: TGTGCCAGCAGCCAAGCGGCGGGAGATCCCGGGGATACGCAGTATTTT. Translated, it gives CASSQAAGDPGDTQYF.

In DNA, the CDR3 is TGTGCCAGTAGTATGGGGACAGGGTTACCGGATACGCAGTATTTT. Protein: CASSMGTGLPDTQYF. The chain is built from TRBV19 and TRBJ2-3; 9 bases align to TRBD1. This CDR3 region has 15 residues. Germline values: CDR1 LNHDA, CDR2 SQIVND (reference sequence). V shed 3 bases and J 6 bases; nucleotides not matched to a gene: 7.

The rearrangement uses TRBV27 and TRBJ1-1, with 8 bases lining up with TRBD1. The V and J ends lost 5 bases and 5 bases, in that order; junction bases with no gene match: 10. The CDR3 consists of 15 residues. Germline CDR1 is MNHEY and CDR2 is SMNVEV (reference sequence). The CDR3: CASSHGTGEGTEAFF. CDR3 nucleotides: TGTGCCAGCAGTCATGGGACAGGAGAAGGGACTGAAGCTTTCTTT.

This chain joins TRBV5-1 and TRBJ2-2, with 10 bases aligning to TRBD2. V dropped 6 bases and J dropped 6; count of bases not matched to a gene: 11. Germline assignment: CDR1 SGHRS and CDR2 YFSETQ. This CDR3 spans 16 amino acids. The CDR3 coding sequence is TGCGCCAGCACCCTGGAGACAGCGGGAGGGGCCGGGGAGCTGTTTTTT. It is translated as CASTLETAGGAGELFF. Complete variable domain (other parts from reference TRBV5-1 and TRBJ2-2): KAGVTQTPRYLIKTRGQQVTLSCSPISGHRSVSWYQQTPGQGLQFLFEYFSETQRNKGNFPGRFSGRQFSNSRSEMNVSTLELGDSALYLCASTLETAGGAGELFFGEGSRLTVL.

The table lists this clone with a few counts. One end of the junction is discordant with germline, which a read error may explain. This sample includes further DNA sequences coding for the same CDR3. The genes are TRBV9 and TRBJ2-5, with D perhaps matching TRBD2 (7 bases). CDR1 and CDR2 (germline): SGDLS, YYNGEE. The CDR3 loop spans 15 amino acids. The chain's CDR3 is CPTSGGGGPQETQYF. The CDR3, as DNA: TGCCCCACCAGCGGAGGGGGGGGGCCCCAAGAGACCCAGTACTTC.

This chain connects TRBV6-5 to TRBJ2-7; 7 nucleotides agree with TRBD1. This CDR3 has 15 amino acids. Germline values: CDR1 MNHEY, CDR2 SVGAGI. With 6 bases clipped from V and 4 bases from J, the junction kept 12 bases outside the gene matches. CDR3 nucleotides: TGTGCCAGCAGCCCAGACAGGGAAAGGCTTTACGAGCAGTACTTC. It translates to CASSPDRERLYEQYF.

CDR3 DNA: TGTGCCAGCAGTTTTGGGACAGGCAGGGATCAGCCCCAGCATTTT. Translation gives CASSFGTGRDQPQHF. This sequence joins TRBV7-6 and TRBJ1-5; TRBD1 matches 8 bases. The length of the CDR3 is 15 residues. The V gene's germline CDR1 is SGHVS and CDR2 FNYEAQ. The J segment lost 5 bases and the V segment lost 6 bases, leaving 9 bases of the junction unmatched.

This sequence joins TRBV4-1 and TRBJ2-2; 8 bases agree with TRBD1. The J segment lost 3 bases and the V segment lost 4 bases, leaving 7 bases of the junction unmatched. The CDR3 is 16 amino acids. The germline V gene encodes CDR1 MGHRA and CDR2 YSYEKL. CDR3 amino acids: CASSPGQGLDTGELFF. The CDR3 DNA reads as TGCGCCAGCAGCCCCGGACAGGGTCTGGACACCGGGGAGCTGTTTTTT.